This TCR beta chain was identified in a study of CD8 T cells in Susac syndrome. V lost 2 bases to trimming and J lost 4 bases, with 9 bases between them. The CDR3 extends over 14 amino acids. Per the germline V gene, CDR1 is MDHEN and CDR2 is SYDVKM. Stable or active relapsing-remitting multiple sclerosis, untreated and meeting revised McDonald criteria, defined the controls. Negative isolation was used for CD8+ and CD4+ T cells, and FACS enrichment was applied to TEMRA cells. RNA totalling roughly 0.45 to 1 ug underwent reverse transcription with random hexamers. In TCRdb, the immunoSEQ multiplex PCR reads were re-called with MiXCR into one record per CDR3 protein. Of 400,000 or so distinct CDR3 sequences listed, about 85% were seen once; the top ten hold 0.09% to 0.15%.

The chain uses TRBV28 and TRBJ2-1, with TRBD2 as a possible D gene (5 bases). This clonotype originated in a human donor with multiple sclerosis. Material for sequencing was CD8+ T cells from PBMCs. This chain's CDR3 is CASSLRTLYNEQFF. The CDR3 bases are TGTGCCAGCAGTTTAAGGACTCTATACAATGAGCAGTTCTTC.